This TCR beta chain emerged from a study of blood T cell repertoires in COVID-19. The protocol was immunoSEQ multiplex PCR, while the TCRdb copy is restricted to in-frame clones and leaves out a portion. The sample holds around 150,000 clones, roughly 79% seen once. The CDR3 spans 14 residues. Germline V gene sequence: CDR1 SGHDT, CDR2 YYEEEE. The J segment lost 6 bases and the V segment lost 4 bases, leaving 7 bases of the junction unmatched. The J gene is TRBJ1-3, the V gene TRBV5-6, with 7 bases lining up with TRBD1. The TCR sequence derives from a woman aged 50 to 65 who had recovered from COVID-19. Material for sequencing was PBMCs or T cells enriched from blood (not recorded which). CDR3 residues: CASSPGTVKNTIYF. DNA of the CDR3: TGTGCCAGCAGCCCCGGGACAGTTAAAAACACCATATATTTT.